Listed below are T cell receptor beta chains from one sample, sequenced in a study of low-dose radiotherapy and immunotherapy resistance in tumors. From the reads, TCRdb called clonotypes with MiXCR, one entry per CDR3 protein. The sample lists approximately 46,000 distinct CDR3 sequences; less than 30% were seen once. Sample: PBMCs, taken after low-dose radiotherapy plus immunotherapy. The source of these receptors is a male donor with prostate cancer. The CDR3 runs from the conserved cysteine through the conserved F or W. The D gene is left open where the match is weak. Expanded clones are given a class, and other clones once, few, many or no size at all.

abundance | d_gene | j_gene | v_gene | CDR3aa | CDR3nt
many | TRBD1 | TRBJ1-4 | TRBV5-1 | CASSLDRDGGEKLFF | TGCGCCAGCAGCCTCGACAGGGACGGGGGTGAAAAACTGTTTTTT
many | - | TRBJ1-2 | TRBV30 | CAWSDFANYGYTF | TGTGCCTGGAGTGACTTCGCTAACTATGGCTACACCTTC
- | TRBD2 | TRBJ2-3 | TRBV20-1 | CSAASGGAFDTQYF | TGCAGTGCTGCTAGCGGGGGGGCGTTCGATACGCAGTATTTT
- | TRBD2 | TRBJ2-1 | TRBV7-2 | CASSAPLAGNNEQFF | TGTGCCAGCAGCGCTCCCTTAGCGGGAAACAATGAGCAGTTCTTC
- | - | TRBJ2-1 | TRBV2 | CASSGSPAQFGEQFF | TGTGCCAGCAGTGGTAGCCCAGCACAATTTGGTGAGCAGTTCTTC
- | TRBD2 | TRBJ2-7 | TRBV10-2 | CASEGTSDEQYF | TGCGCCAGCGAAGGGACTAGCGACGAGCAGTACTTC
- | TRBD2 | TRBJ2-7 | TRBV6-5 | CASTRGTSGGSMEQYF | TGTGCCAGCACCAGAGGGACTAGCGGGGGTTCTATGGAGCAGTACTTC
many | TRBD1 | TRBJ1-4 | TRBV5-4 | CASSEGQVNEKLFF | TGTGCCAGCAGCGAGGGACAGGTTAATGAAAAACTGTTTTTT
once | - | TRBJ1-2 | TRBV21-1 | CASSLDWRGPANYGYTF | TGTGCCAGCAGCCTTGATTGGCGGGGGCCTGCTAACTATGGCTACACCTTC
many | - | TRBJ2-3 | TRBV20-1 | CSALTRSFTDTQYF | TGCAGTGCCTTGACTCGCTCATTCACAGATACGCAGTATTTT
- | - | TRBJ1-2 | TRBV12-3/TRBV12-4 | CASSLDRRSGYTF | TGTGCCAGCAGTTTAGACAGGAGGAGTGGCTACACCTTC
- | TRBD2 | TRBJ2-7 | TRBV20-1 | CSAAGTSGRAGEQYF | TGCAGTGCAGCCGGGACTAGCGGGAGGGCGGGTGAGCAGTACTTC
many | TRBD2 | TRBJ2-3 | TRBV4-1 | CASSQDRLAADTQYF | TGCGCCAGCAGCCAAGATCGACTAGCGGCAGATACGCAGTATTTT
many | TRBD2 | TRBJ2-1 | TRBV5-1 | CASSFSSGGKDNEQFF | TGCGCCAGCAGCTTCTCCTCGGGGGGGAAGGACAATGAGCAGTTCTTC
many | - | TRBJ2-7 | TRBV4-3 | CASSQDPGGGYEQYF | TGCGCCAGCAGCCAAGATCCCGGGGGCGGCTACGAGCAGTACTTC
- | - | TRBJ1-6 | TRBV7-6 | CASSLEVVDNNSPLHF | TGTGCCAGCAGCTTAGAGGTTGTGGACAATAATTCACCCCTCCACTTT
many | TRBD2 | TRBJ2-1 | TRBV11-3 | CASSEGLAGFGEQFF | TGTGCCAGCAGCGAGGGACTAGCAGGGTTCGGTGAGCAGTTCTTC
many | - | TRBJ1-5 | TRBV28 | CASSFNPRYSGQPQHF | TGTGCCAGCAGTTTTAATCCTCGTTACAGCGGACAGCCCCAGCATTTT
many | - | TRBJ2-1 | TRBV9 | CASSTAPRGGEQFF | TGTGCCAGCAGCACTGCCCCTAGGGGAGGTGAGCAGTTCTTC
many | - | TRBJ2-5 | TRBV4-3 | CASSQWRQETQYF | TGCGCCAGCAGCCAATGGCGCCAAGAGACCCAGTACTTC
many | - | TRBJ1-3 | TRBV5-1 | CASSLGTGGNTIYF | TGCGCCAGCAGCTTAGGGACGGGTGGAAACACCATATATTTT
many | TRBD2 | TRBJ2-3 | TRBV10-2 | CASSEPAGGGRQYF | TGCGCCAGCAGTGAACCGGCCGGGGGGGGACGGCAGTATTTT
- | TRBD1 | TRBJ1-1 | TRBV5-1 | CASGLDRVSEAFF | TGCGCCAGCGGCTTGGACAGGGTCTCTGAAGCTTTCTTT
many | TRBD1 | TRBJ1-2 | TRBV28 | CASSSRGREGYTF | TGTGCCAGCAGTTCCAGGGGGCGGGAAGGCTACACCTTC
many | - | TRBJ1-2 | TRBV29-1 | CSVMDSSYGYTF | TGCAGCGTGATGGACAGTTCCTATGGCTACACCTTC
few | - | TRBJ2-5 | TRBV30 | CAWEGRLQETQYF | TGTGCCTGGGAAGGGAGACTCCAAGAGACCCAGTACTTC
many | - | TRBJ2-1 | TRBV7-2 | CASSLVGQKEKFF | TGTGCCAGCAGCTTAGTGGGGCAGAAGGAAAAGTTCTTC
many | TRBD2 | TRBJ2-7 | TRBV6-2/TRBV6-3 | CASSYVAGGYEQYF | TGTGCCAGCAGTTATGTAGCGGGGGGCTACGAGCAGTACTTC
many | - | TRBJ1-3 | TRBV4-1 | CASSQEATNSGNTIYF | TGCGCCAGCAGCCAAGAGGCCACAAACTCTGGAAACACCATATATTTT
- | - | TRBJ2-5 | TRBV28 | CAIPGSGETQYF | TGTGCCATCCCCGGGTCCGGAGAGACCCAGTACTTC
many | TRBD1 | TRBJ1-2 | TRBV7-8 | CASSDRDPNYGYTF | TGTGCCAGCAGCGACAGGGATCCCAACTATGGCTACACCTTC
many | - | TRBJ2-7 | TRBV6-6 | CASSYSGRFYEQYF | TGTGCCAGCAGTTACTCGGGTCGGTTCTACGAGCAGTACTTC
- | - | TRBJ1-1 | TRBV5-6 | CASSGQQGRNTEAFF | TGTGCCAGCAGCGGGCAACAGGGTAGGAACACTGAAGCTTTCTTT
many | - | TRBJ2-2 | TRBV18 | CASSPRLFRDGGTGELFF | TGTGCCAGCTCCCCGAGACTCTTCAGGGACGGAGGGACCGGGGAGCTGTTTTTT
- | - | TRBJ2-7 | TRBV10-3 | CAISGGIALYEQYF | TGTGCCATCAGTGGGGGGATAGCCCTCTACGAGCAGTACTTC
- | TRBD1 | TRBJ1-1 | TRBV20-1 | CSASRGQGITEAFF | TGCAGTGCCTCAAGAGGACAGGGGATCACTGAAGCTTTCTTT
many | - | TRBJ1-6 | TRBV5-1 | CASSLTGDNSPLHF | TGCGCCAGCAGCTTGACAGGAGATAATTCACCCCTCCACTTT
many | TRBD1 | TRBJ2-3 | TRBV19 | CASSTGQSLSTDTQYF | TGTGCCAGTAGTACGGGACAGTCCCTAAGCACAGATACGCAGTATTTT
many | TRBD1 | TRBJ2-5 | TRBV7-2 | CASSSGQGTETQYF | TGTGCCAGCAGCTCCGGACAGGGGACGGAGACCCAGTACTTC
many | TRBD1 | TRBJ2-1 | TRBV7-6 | CASSPSTGVYNEQFF | TGTGCCAGCAGCCCAAGTACAGGGGTCTACAATGAGCAGTTCTTC
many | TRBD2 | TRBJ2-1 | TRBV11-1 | CASRKRGGFGEQFF | TGTGCCAGCAGAAAGCGGGGGGGCTTTGGTGAGCAGTTCTTC
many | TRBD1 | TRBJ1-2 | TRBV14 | CASSDRVAYGYTF | TGTGCCAGCTCCGACAGGGTCGCCTATGGCTACACCTTC
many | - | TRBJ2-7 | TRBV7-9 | CASSDPPGNYEQYF | TGTGCCAGCAGCGACCCACCGGGCAACTACGAGCAGTACTTC
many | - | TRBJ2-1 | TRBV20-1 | CSAVPGGSYNEQFF | TGCAGTGCTGTCCCTGGGGGCTCCTACAATGAGCAGTTCTTC
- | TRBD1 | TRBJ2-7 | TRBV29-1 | CSALTGGGYEQYF | TGCAGCGCCCTGACAGGGGGCGGGTACGAGCAGTACTTC
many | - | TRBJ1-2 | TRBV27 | CASSLGAPNYGYTF | TGTGCCAGCAGTTTGGGAGCGCCCAACTATGGCTACACCTTC
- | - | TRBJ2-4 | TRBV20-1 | CSAPQGLNKNIQYF | TGCAGTGCTCCCCAGGGGCTAAACAAAAACATTCAGTACTTC
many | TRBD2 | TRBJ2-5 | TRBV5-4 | CASSSPLAGQEETQYF | TGTGCCAGCAGCTCTCCACTAGCGGGCCAGGAAGAGACCCAGTACTTC
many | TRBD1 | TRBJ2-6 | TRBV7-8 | CASSFRDRGLPGANVLTF | TGTGCCAGCAGCTTTAGGGACAGGGGGCTCCCCGGGGCCAACGTCCTGACTTTC
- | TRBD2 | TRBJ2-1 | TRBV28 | CASSLFLSTSGNYNEQFF | TGTGCCAGCAGTTTATTTTTGTCGACTAGCGGGAACTACAATGAGCAGTTCTTC
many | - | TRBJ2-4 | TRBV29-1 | CSARGTLAKNIQYF | TGCAGCGCCCGTGGCACACTAGCCAAAAACATTCAGTACTTC
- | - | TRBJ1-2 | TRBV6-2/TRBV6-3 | CASSPLGEQGNYGYTF | TGTGCCAGCAGTCCGCTGGGGGAACAGGGTAACTATGGCTACACCTTC
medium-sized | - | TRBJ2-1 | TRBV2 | CASSQYRIYNEQFF | TGTGCCAGCAGTCAATACAGGATCTACAATGAGCAGTTCTTC
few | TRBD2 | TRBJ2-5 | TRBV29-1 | CSVEGASGGSDETQYF | TGCAGCGTTGAAGGGGCTAGCGGGGGGTCAGATGAGACCCAGTACTTC
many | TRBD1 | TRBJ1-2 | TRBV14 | CASSHDAQGADGYTF | TGTGCCAGCAGCCATGACGCACAGGGGGCAGATGGCTACACCTTC